The rows below give T cell receptor beta chains drawn from one sample of a study of long-term antiretroviral therapy in people with HIV. Generated by immunoSEQ multiplex PCR, the TCRdb table keeps only in-frame clones and is missing some. The profile shows 15,000 to 20,000 clones, 76% of them singletons. The sequences come from unsorted PBMCs, collected just under 2.6 years before starting antiretroviral therapy. Receptor source: a woman between 50 and 59 years old with HIV. Each CDR3 is given with its conserved first and last residue. A D gene is named only where the DNA matches it firmly. The size field is filled for only some rows; it gives once, few, many or a size class.

>TRBJ2-6|TRBV18|.|.
CASSPRTDSPSGANVLTF
TGTGCCAGCTCACCTCGGACAGATTCACCCTCTGGGGCCAACGTCCTGACTTTC
>TRBJ2-2|TRBV7-3|TRBD2|.
CASSSLTSGGTAGELFF
TGTGCCAGCAGCTCTCTGACTAGCGGGGGGACCGCCGGGGAGCTGTTTTTT
>TRBJ1-5|TRBV21-1|.|medium-sized
CASSKEGAGLRGNQPQHF
TGTGCCAGCAGCAAAGAGGGGGCAGGGTTGAGGGGCAATCAGCCCCAGCATTTT
>TRBJ2-2|TRBV19|.|once
CASSIYRRNTGELFF
TGTGCCAGTAGTATCTACCGCAGGAACACCGGGGAGCTGTTTTTT
>TRBJ1-3|TRBV12-5|.|few
CASGSGALSGNTIYF
TGTGCTAGTGGATCAGGGGCCCTCTCTGGAAACACCATATATTTT
>TRBJ1-6|TRBV7-8|.|.
CASSQHTWEPPLHF
TGTGCCAGCAGCCAGCATACGTGGGAGCCACCCCTCCACTTT
>TRBJ2-2|TRBV30|TRBD2|once
CAWSVGSGGATAGELFF
TGTGCCTGGAGTGTAGGTAGCGGGGGGGCTACGGCCGGGGAGCTGTTTTTT
>TRBJ1-1|TRBV14|TRBD1|.
CASSQGPGGFTEAFF
TGTGCCAGCAGCCAAGGCCCAGGGGGATTCACTGAAGCTTTCTTT
>TRBJ2-1|TRBV2|.|few
CASSGAAGPYNEQFF
TGTGCCAGCAGTGGTGCAGCGGGCCCCTACAATGAGCAGTTCTTC
>TRBJ2-5|TRBV7-9|.|medium-sized
CASSFTKRLRTQYF
TGTGCCAGCAGCTTTACAAAGCGTCTCAGGACCCAGTACTTC
>TRBJ2-7|TRBV27|.|few
CASSPRDRSYEQYF
TGTGCCAGCAGCCCCCGTGACAGGTCCTACGAGCAGTACTTC
>TRBJ1-5|TRBV19|.|few
CATRSWSNQPQHF
TGTGCCACCAGGAGCTGGAGCAATCAGCCCCAGCATTTT
>TRBJ2-5|TRBV10-2|.|.
CASSESRGGVTQYF
TGCGCCAGCAGTGAGTCGAGAGGGGGAGTGACCCAGTACTTC
>TRBJ1-5|TRBV7-8|TRBD1|.
CASSIGTGVNQPQHF
TGTGCCAGCAGCATAGGGACAGGAGTAAATCAGCCCCAGCATTTT
>TRBJ1-4|TRBV9|TRBD1|.
CASSVGIGQGNEKLFF
TGTGCCAGCAGCGTAGGGATCGGACAGGGTAATGAAAAACTGTTTTTT
>TRBJ1-1|TRBV7-8|TRBD1|.
CASSSRDRGTTEAFF
TGTGCCAGCAGCTCCCGGGACAGGGGGACCACTGAAGCTTTCTTT
>TRBJ2-3|TRBV4-1|.|.
CASSQRSPGGDVGDDTQYF
TGCGCCAGCAGCCAACGCTCTCCAGGGGGGGACGTAGGGGATGATACGCAGTATTTT
>TRBJ2-1|TRBV7-9|TRBD2|.
CASRPTSGGYNEQFF
TGTGCCAGCAGGCCCACTAGCGGGGGCTACAATGAGCAGTTCTTC
>TRBJ2-5|TRBV27|TRBD1|.
CASAGQAQETQYF
TGTGCCAGCGCGGGACAGGCCCAAGAGACCCAGTACTTC
>TRBJ1-2|TRBV2|.|.
CASKGLGYGYTF
TGTGCCAGCAAGGGACTCGGCTATGGCTACACCTTC
>TRBJ2-5|TRBV18|.|.
CASSSGRSETQYF
TGTGCCAGCTCTTCCGGACGGTCGGAGACCCAGTACTTC
>TRBJ1-1|TRBV13|TRBD1|.
CASSFGTGGKTEAFF
TGTGCCAGCAGTTTTGGGACAGGGGGCAAAACTGAAGCTTTCTTT
>TRBJ2-3|TRBV5-1|.|.
CASSPKLRETDTQYF
TGCGCCAGCAGCCCCAAACTCCGGGAAACAGATACGCAGTATTTT
>TRBJ1-6|TRBV7-2|TRBD1|.
CASSLRTGANNSPLHF
TGTGCCAGCAGCTTGCGGACAGGGGCGAATAATTCACCCCTCCACTTT
>TRBJ1-1|TRBV10-1|.|few
CASSESAITEAFF
TGCGCCAGCAGTGAGTCGGCAATCACTGAAGCTTTCTTT
>TRBJ1-5|TRBV5-6|.|.
CASSLGFNQPQHF
TGTGCCAGCAGCTTAGGTTTCAATCAGCCCCAGCATTTT
>TRBJ2-7|TRBV29-1|.|.
CSVGEGRYYEQYF
TGCAGCGTTGGTGAGGGACGATACTACGAGCAGTACTTC
>TRBJ1-4|TRBV19|.|.
CASSPGDKLFF
TGTGCCAGTAGTCCTGGGGATAAGCTGTTTTTT
>TRBJ2-2|TRBV7-2|.|.
CASSRYTGELFF
TGTGCCAGCAGCCGGTACACCGGGGAGCTGTTTTTT
>TRBJ1-5|TRBV2|.|.
CASSEGGFSNQPQHF
TGTGCCAGCAGTGAAGGCGGATTTAGCAATCAGCCCCAGCATTTT
>TRBJ1-1|TRBV7-2|.|.
CASSLRGSTEAFF
TGTGCCAGCAGCTTAAGGGGGTCCACTGAAGCTTTCTTT
>TRBJ1-5|TRBV4-1|.|.
CASSQDGIQPQHF
TGCGCCAGCAGCCAAGATGGTATCCAGCCCCAGCATTTT
>TRBJ2-7|TRBV7-9|TRBD1|.
CASSRADRLMGGEQYF
TGTGCCAGCAGTCGAGCGGACAGGTTAATGGGTGGGGAGCAGTACTTC
>TRBJ2-5|TRBV9|TRBD2|.
CASSPRGTSGGQETQYF
TGTGCCAGCAGCCCGAGGGGGACTAGCGGGGGTCAAGAGACCCAGTACTTC
>TRBJ2-5|TRBV19|TRBD1|once
CASSGTGGLETQYF
TGTGCCAGTAGTGGGACAGGGGGTTTGGAGACCCAGTACTTC
>TRBJ1-1|TRBV7-9|.|.
CASSLVGRVRNTEAFF
TGTGCCAGCAGCTTAGTAGGCAGGGTGAGGAACACTGAAGCTTTCTTT
>TRBJ2-2|TRBV4-2|TRBD2|.
CASSQILGLAQTGELFF
TGTGCCAGCAGCCAGATCTTAGGACTAGCCCAGACCGGGGAGCTGTTTTTT
>TRBJ1-5|TRBV6-1|TRBD1|.
CASSGAQGASNYQPQHF
TGTGCCAGCAGTGGGGCTCAGGGGGCGTCGAACTATCAGCCCCAGCATTTT
>TRBJ2-1|TRBV5-6|.|.
CASSLFGEQFF
TGTGCCAGCAGCTTGTTCGGTGAGCAGTTCTTC
>TRBJ2-6|TRBV18|TRBD2|few
CASSPRGGPGANVLTF
TGTGCCAGCTCACCACGGGGGGGACCCGGGGCCAACGTCCTGACTTTC
>TRBJ2-3|TRBV18|TRBD1|.
CASSPGQGNTDTQYF
TGTGCCAGCTCACCGGGACAGGGGAACACAGATACGCAGTATTTT
>TRBJ2-5|TRBV15|.|few
CATSRSNRVGETQYF
TGTGCCACCAGCAGATCAAACAGGGTAGGAGAGACCCAGTACTTC
>TRBJ1-2|TRBV19|.|.
CATRERVGYTF
TGTGCCACCCGGGAAAGGGTTGGCTACACCTTC
>TRBJ1-1|TRBV7-8|.|.
CASRSLEATGTEAFF
TGTGCCAGCAGAAGCCTCGAAGCAACGGGGACTGAAGCTTTCTTT
>TRBJ1-5|TRBV27|.|.
CASSLERGNQPQHF
TGTGCCAGCAGTTTAGAACGGGGCAATCAGCCCCAGCATTTT
>TRBJ2-3|TRBV4-1|.|.
CASSPNPNGGADTQYF
TGCGCCAGCAGCCCGAACCCCAACGGGGGTGCAGATACGCAGTATTTT
>TRBJ2-1|TRBV7-7|TRBD2|.
CASSSGTSSYNEQFF
TGTGCCAGCAGCTCCGGGACTAGCTCCTACAATGAGCAGTTCTTC
>TRBJ2-2|TRBV5-1|.|.
CASSMTGPNTGELFF
TGCGCCAGCAGCATGACAGGACCGAACACCGGGGAGCTGTTTTTT
>TRBJ1-4|TRBV6-6|.|.
CASSYSRGAANEKLFF
TGTGCCAGCAGTTACTCTAGGGGGGCAGCTAATGAAAAACTGTTTTTT
>TRBJ2-5|TRBV29-1|.|.
CSVGGVETQYF
TGCAGCGTTGGGGGGGTGGAGACCCAGTACTTC